Listed below are T cell receptor beta chains from one sample, sequenced in a study of PD-1 and CTLA-4 blockade in melanoma. Some clones are missing from TCRdb's copy, which holds only in-frame ones; the method was immunoSEQ multiplex PCR. The sample yields about 31,000 clones, under 95% seen once. This sample comprised CD8+ T cells from peripheral blood, obtained from a patient given anti-PD-1 treatment. The receptor set was obtained from a human donor with melanoma. Each CDR3 is given with its conserved first and last residue. A D gene is named only where the DNA matches it firmly.

cdr3_length j_call v_call d_call cdr3_aa
23 TRBJ2-1 TRBV29-1 - CSVDAPVGLIADWRRSSYNEQFF
14 TRBJ1-5 TRBV28 TRBD1 CASSFGTAGQPQHF
12 TRBJ1-2 TRBV6-2/TRBV6-3 - CASSQNLEGYTF
15 TRBJ2-2 TRBV5-5 TRBD1 CASSTDRANTGELFF
12 TRBJ2-2 TRBV24-1 - CATSDFGGELFF
13 TRBJ1-5 TRBV27 - CASGLGLNQPQHF
14 TRBJ1-5 TRBV6-5 - CASGDLGRNQPQHF
14 TRBJ2-7 TRBV28 TRBD1 CASSSRTGHYEQYF
15 TRBJ1-5 TRBV5-5 - CASSLGQYSNQPQHF
15 TRBJ1-5 TRBV19 - CASSIEEGARQPQHF
11 TRBJ2-3 TRBV5-6 - CASSLGDTQYF
14 TRBJ1-4 TRBV18 - CASSAYGSNEKLFF
15 TRBJ2-2 TRBV11-3 TRBD2 CASSLRAPGGGELFF
14 TRBJ2-4 TRBV27 TRBD2 CASRLAGGQNIQYF
15 TRBJ2-3 TRBV9 - CASSAGGGSTDTQYF
14 TRBJ2-7 TRBV15 - CATSRDSFSYEQYF
15 TRBJ1-1 TRBV10-3 - CAISESGQQNTEAFF
15 TRBJ1-1 TRBV5-1 TRBD1 CASSKGQGMNTEAFF
11 TRBJ1-1 TRBV28 - CASRGKPEAFF
13 TRBJ1-2 TRBV6-5 - CASSYGFNYGYTF
16 TRBJ2-1 TRBV7-8 - CASSLEGTGSYNEQFF
15 TRBJ2-3 TRBV28 - CASSSDRPSTDTQYF
15 TRBJ1-1 TRBV7-9 - CASSPDETANTEAFF
16 TRBJ2-7 TRBV3-1/TRBV3-2 TRBD2 CASSQGWAGGAYEQYF
16 TRBJ2-7 TRBV2 - CASKGVQGPRSYEQYF
15 TRBJ1-4 TRBV4-2 TRBD1 CASSQDPTGELKLFF
14 TRBJ2-7 TRBV19 TRBD1 CASMDRDRGYEQYF
15 TRBJ2-1 TRBV11-1 TRBD2 CASSGGLAGKDEQFF
15 TRBJ1-1 TRBV6-5 - CASSYSGGSNTEAFF
12 TRBJ1-6 TRBV12-3/TRBV12-4 - CASSLLGSPLHF
14 TRBJ2-1 TRBV27 TRBD1 CASSLDRDYNEQFF
14 TRBJ1-5 TRBV27 TRBD1 CASATGGAGQPQHF
14 TRBJ1-2 TRBV5-1 - CASSSGSANYGYTF
13 TRBJ2-7 TRBV27 - CASAGGRTYEQYF
11 TRBJ2-2 TRBV12-3/TRBV12-4 - CASSNTGELFF
12 TRBJ1-1 TRBV27 - CASSGQQAEAFF
16 TRBJ1-3 TRBV6-1 TRBD1 CASSDGTGSSGNTIYF
13 TRBJ2-1 TRBV15 TRBD2 CATSFGTSERQFF
15 TRBJ2-1 TRBV6-5 TRBD2 CASSYILAGGDEQFF
13 TRBJ1-2 TRBV18 - CASSPGELYGYTF
13 TRBJ2-5 TRBV12-3/TRBV12-4 - CASSLDSRETQYF
21 TRBJ2-1 TRBV4-1 TRBD2 CASSQDIRLAVPWGSYNEQFF
18 TRBJ1-5 TRBV19 - CASSISSGSSSANQPQHF
14 TRBJ1-6 TRBV9 - CASSVEGGGSPLHF
13 TRBJ2-7 TRBV5-6 - CASRGGTAFGQYF